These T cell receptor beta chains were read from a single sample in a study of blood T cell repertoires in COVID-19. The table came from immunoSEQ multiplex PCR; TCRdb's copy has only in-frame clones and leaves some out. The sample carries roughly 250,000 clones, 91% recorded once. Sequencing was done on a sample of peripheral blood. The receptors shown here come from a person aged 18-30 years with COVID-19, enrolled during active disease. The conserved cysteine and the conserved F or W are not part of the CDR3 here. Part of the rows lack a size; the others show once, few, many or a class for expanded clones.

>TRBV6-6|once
ASSYSEDRVEAF
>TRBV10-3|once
AIQGPNTEAF
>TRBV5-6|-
ASSLVAATDTQY
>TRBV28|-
ASSVYEGPMNTEAF
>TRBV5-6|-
ASSLRGQGARPSQETQY
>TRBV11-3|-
ASSLATPEGETGELF
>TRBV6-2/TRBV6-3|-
ASSHHRTGGTNYGYT
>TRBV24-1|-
ATSDTIAANEQF
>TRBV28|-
ASSQNYNEQF
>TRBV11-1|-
ASSQGLAETQY
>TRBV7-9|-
ASTRSQGARGYT
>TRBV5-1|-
ASSFLGTGEETQY
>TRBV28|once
ASSSLQISTDTQY
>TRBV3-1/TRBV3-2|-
ASSQSPLGGGSNQPQH
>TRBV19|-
ASSIGQGGHEQY
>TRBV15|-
ATSRAPDRGEKLF
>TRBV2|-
ASSQFNYGYT
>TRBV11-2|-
ASSLDWDSTNYGYT
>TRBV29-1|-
SVEGLTSGRALLSQETQY
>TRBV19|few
ASSAGVVEAF
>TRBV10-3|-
AISESAGDEKLF
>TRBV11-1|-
ASSPYGTGQNNEQF
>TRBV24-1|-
ATSAGDRDYEQY
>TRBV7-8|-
ASSLAPVSSYEQY
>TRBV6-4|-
ASDISGQNHEQY
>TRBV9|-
ASSVGLLVEETQY